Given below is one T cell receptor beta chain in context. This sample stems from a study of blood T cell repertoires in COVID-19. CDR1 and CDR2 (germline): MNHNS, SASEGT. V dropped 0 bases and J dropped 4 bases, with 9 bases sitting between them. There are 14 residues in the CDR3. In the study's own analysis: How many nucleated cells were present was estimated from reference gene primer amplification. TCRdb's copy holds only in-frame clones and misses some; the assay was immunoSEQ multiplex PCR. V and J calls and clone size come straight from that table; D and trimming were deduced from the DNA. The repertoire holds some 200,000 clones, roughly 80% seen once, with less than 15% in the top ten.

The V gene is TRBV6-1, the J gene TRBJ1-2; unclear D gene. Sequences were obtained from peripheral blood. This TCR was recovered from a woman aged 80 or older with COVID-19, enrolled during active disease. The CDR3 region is CASSEAAEIYGYTF. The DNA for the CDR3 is TGTGCCAGCAGTGAAGCGGCAGAAATCTATGGCTACACCTTC.